This TCR beta chain was found in a study of glioma-infiltrating T cells after dendritic cell vaccination. Germline V gives CDR1 KGHSH, CDR2 LQKENI. The V and J ends lost 2 bases and 9 bases, in that order; junction bases with no gene match: 3. The CDR3 consists of 13 residues. Time point given: after dendritic cell vaccination, including at tumor progression/relapse. No glioblastoma patient carried an isocitrate dehydrogenase mutation. Method: immunoSEQ multiplex PCR; TCRdb's copy keeps in-frame clones and lacks some. The top ten hold approximately 3% of the sample, which has some 110,000 clones, around 91% seen once.

This clonotype was obtained from a human donor with glioblastoma. The rearrangement joins TRBV18 to TRBJ2-1; 8 nucleotides align to TRBD2. Sequenced material: blood, taken after dendritic cell vaccination. The CDR3 sequence: CASSPAGGVEQFF. CDR3 nucleotides: TGTGCCAGCTCACCAGCGGGGGGCGTTGAGCAGTTCTTC.